The rows below give T cell receptor beta chains drawn from one sample of a study of blood T cell repertoires in COVID-19. Profiling relied on immunoSEQ multiplex PCR, and the TCRdb table lists in-frame clones only, not all of them. The sample yields some 180,000 clones, more than 70% seen once. The specimen was peripheral blood. The receptors originated from a woman over 75 with active or convalescent COVID-19. Each CDR3 is given with its conserved first and last residue. Fields, in order: V gene, J gene, clone size, CDR3 length, CDR3 protein. Clone size appears in some rows only: once, few, many, or a class for an expanded clone.

V gene: TRBV5-5; J gene: TRBJ1-2; clone size: .; CDR3 length: 16; CDR3 protein: CASSPGARSPNYGYTF
V gene: TRBV6-5; J gene: TRBJ2-3; clone size: few; CDR3 length: 12; CDR3 protein: CASGDFRQGQNF
V gene: TRBV15; J gene: TRBJ2-5; clone size: .; CDR3 length: 13; CDR3 protein: CATRNDTGETQYF
V gene: TRBV2; J gene: TRBJ1-4; clone size: .; CDR3 length: 13; CDR3 protein: CASSLDTFEKLFF
V gene: TRBV7-2; J gene: TRBJ1-5; clone size: .; CDR3 length: 14; CDR3 protein: CASSLMTGDQPQHF
V gene: TRBV5-1; J gene: TRBJ1-1; clone size: once; CDR3 length: 13; CDR3 protein: CASSLEGAKGAFF
V gene: TRBV4-3; J gene: TRBJ2-2; clone size: .; CDR3 length: 13; CDR3 protein: CASSQDSVGELFF
V gene: TRBV29-1; J gene: TRBJ2-7; clone size: .; CDR3 length: 13; CDR3 protein: CSVEGDTSYEQYF
V gene: TRBV30; J gene: TRBJ2-7; clone size: .; CDR3 length: 12; CDR3 protein: CAWSRDTKRQYF
V gene: TRBV27; J gene: TRBJ1-1; clone size: .; CDR3 length: 13; CDR3 protein: CASGTVLHTEAFF
V gene: TRBV24-1; J gene: TRBJ2-5; clone size: .; CDR3 length: 17; CDR3 protein: CATSGGRGAIPGETQYF
V gene: TRBV5-1; J gene: TRBJ2-1; clone size: once; CDR3 length: 12; CDR3 protein: CASSPQRNEQFF
V gene: TRBV28; J gene: TRBJ2-5; clone size: .; CDR3 length: 16; CDR3 protein: CASLGPQGAYQETQYF
V gene: TRBV21-1; J gene: TRBJ1-2; clone size: few; CDR3 length: 14; CDR3 protein: CASSDRSKYYGYTF
V gene: TRBV28; J gene: TRBJ2-6; clone size: .; CDR3 length: 17; CDR3 protein: CASRPHRLTFGANVLTF
V gene: TRBV5-1; J gene: TRBJ1-2; clone size: few; CDR3 length: 16; CDR3 protein: CASSLGVGGYDYGYTF
V gene: TRBV27; J gene: TRBJ2-7; clone size: .; CDR3 length: 12; CDR3 protein: CASSDTSYEQYF
V gene: TRBV28; J gene: TRBJ2-7; clone size: .; CDR3 length: 14; CDR3 protein: CASSLYQGAAEQYF
V gene: TRBV11-2; J gene: TRBJ1-1; clone size: .; CDR3 length: 13; CDR3 protein: CASSYTGGAGAFF
V gene: TRBV4-1; J gene: TRBJ1-5; clone size: few; CDR3 length: 16; CDR3 protein: CASSQATGRGNQPQHF
V gene: TRBV27; J gene: TRBJ2-7; clone size: .; CDR3 length: 13; CDR3 protein: CASSLKLSYEQYF
V gene: TRBV19; J gene: TRBJ1-5; clone size: .; CDR3 length: 16; CDR3 protein: CASRGQGAGSNQPQHF
V gene: TRBV6-5; J gene: TRBJ2-7; clone size: .; CDR3 length: 13; CDR3 protein: CASSKDRGYEQYF
V gene: TRBV6-6; J gene: TRBJ2-1; clone size: once; CDR3 length: 13; CDR3 protein: CASSYSVGNEQFF
V gene: TRBV7-9; J gene: TRBJ1-1; clone size: .; CDR3 length: 13; CDR3 protein: CAARAGGYTEAFF
V gene: TRBV2; J gene: TRBJ1-4; clone size: .; CDR3 length: 16; CDR3 protein: CASSRDKKTTNEKLFF
V gene: TRBV5-1; J gene: TRBJ2-5; clone size: once; CDR3 length: 15; CDR3 protein: CASSGGTSGEETQYF
V gene: TRBV30; J gene: TRBJ2-7; clone size: .; CDR3 length: 14; CDR3 protein: CAWSVGGLSYEQYF
V gene: TRBV28; J gene: TRBJ2-3; clone size: .; CDR3 length: 11; CDR3 protein: CASGRDGTQYF
V gene: TRBV25-1; J gene: TRBJ2-7; clone size: .; CDR3 length: 14; CDR3 protein: CASVGMGSSYEQYF
V gene: TRBV19; J gene: TRBJ1-5; clone size: few; CDR3 length: 12; CDR3 protein: CAVGTGNQPQHF
V gene: TRBV3-1/TRBV3-2; J gene: TRBJ2-5; clone size: .; CDR3 length: 13; CDR3 protein: CASSQRATETQYF
V gene: TRBV5-1; J gene: TRBJ2-7; clone size: .; CDR3 length: 14; CDR3 protein: CASSWGQGAYEQYF
V gene: TRBV25-1; J gene: TRBJ1-2; clone size: .; CDR3 length: 15; CDR3 protein: CASSESHREWHGYTF
V gene: TRBV30; J gene: TRBJ2-4; clone size: .; CDR3 length: 13; CDR3 protein: CAWSSFGQAIQYF
V gene: TRBV11-3; J gene: TRBJ2-2; clone size: .; CDR3 length: 15; CDR3 protein: CASSFGTSAPGELFF
V gene: TRBV29-1; J gene: TRBJ2-7; clone size: .; CDR3 length: 15; CDR3 protein: CSVEGLDSSSYEQYF
V gene: TRBV10-2; J gene: TRBJ1-1; clone size: .; CDR3 length: 13; CDR3 protein: CASRSQFNTEAFF
V gene: TRBV9; J gene: TRBJ1-1; clone size: .; CDR3 length: 16; CDR3 protein: CASSAGWDRGSGEAFF
V gene: TRBV24-1; J gene: TRBJ2-6; clone size: .; CDR3 length: 17; CDR3 protein: CATSDRGLGSGANVLTF
V gene: TRBV29-1; J gene: TRBJ2-2; clone size: .; CDR3 length: 14; CDR3 protein: CSGPDREGTGELFF
V gene: TRBV6-5; J gene: TRBJ1-1; clone size: .; CDR3 length: 12; CDR3 protein: CASSRDIGEAFF
V gene: TRBV9; J gene: TRBJ1-3; clone size: .; CDR3 length: 15; CDR3 protein: CASSPTGAVGNTIYF
V gene: TRBV28; J gene: TRBJ1-5; clone size: .; CDR3 length: 17; CDR3 protein: CASSQTGQGTSNQPQHF
V gene: TRBV24-1; J gene: TRBJ2-7; clone size: .; CDR3 length: 14; CDR3 protein: CATSSDRGAYEQYF
V gene: TRBV18; J gene: TRBJ2-1; clone size: .; CDR3 length: 15; CDR3 protein: CASSPDRVFLNEQFF
V gene: TRBV2; J gene: TRBJ1-1; clone size: once; CDR3 length: 15; CDR3 protein: CASRNPRDRGTEAFF
V gene: TRBV20-1; J gene: TRBJ2-7; clone size: .; CDR3 length: 11; CDR3 protein: CSASTPYEQYF
V gene: TRBV9; J gene: TRBJ1-2; clone size: .; CDR3 length: 14; CDR3 protein: CASSVGQGNYGYTF
V gene: TRBV5-6; J gene: TRBJ1-1; clone size: few; CDR3 length: 13; CDR3 protein: CASRSEKNTEAFF
V gene: TRBV7-2; J gene: TRBJ1-6; clone size: .; CDR3 length: 14; CDR3 protein: CASSLVQGRNPLHF
V gene: TRBV7-9; J gene: TRBJ1-5; clone size: .; CDR3 length: 15; CDR3 protein: CASSLGTGAYQPQHF
V gene: TRBV6-2/TRBV6-3; J gene: TRBJ1-3; clone size: .; CDR3 length: 12; CDR3 protein: CASSPLGNTIYF
V gene: TRBV5-1; J gene: TRBJ2-1; clone size: few; CDR3 length: 17; CDR3 protein: CASSLNLRTGPVNEQFF
V gene: TRBV28; J gene: TRBJ1-6; clone size: .; CDR3 length: 15; CDR3 protein: CASSYPAGDNSPLHF